Presented here are 30 T cell receptor beta chains from one specimen sequenced in a study of OX40 agonist ivuxolimab in advanced cancers. Measured with immunoSEQ multiplex PCR; TCRdb has only the in-frame clones, and not every one. This table has approximately 72,000 clones, approximately 86% appearing once. The sample consisted of CD4+ or CD8+ T cells sorted from blood, taken in a trial of the OX40 agonist ivuxolimab. The origin of the receptors is an adult with an advanced solid tumor such as melanoma, head and neck, liver or kidney cancer.

The chain combines TRBV11-1 with TRBJ2-3, with 7 positions matching TRBD1. The CDR3 spans 15 residues. V shed 5 bases, J shed 3 bases, and the junction held 8 bases outside the gene matches. CDR1 SGHAT and CDR2 FQDESV come from the germline V gene (reference sequence). CDR3: CASSPHRGETDTQYF. The CDR3 DNA is TGTGCCAGCAGCCCCCACAGGGGTGAGACAGATACGCAGTATTTT.

The chain has TRBV28 and TRBJ2-7, with TRBD1 as a possible D gene (6 bases). Germline CDR1 and CDR2: MDHEN and SYDVKM. Trimming removed 6 bases at V and 2 bases at J, with 8 bases between. This CDR3 is built from 12 residues. CDR3 protein: CASSRDTYEQYF. CDR3 coding DNA: TGTGCCAGCAGCCGGGACACCTACGAGCAGTACTTC.

This chain connects TRBV6-5 to TRBJ2-7; no definite D call. Deletions cut 4 bases from V and 4 bases from J, with 20 bases between. This CDR3 has 16 residues. In germline, CDR1 is MNHEY, CDR2 SVGAGI. In DNA form, the CDR3 reads TGTGCCAGCAGTTCAGGTCCTCCCTCGCTAAATTACGAGCAGTACTTC. Amino acid sequence: CASSSGPPSLNYEQYF.

The V and J genes are TRBV7-9 and TRBJ2-1; D remains unclear. Looked up from germline, CDR1 is SEHNR and CDR2 is FQNEAQ (reference sequence). The CDR3 runs 12 residues. V shed 7 bases and J shed 9 bases, with 13 bases lying between them. The CDR3 loop reads CASTQDVGEQFF. As DNA, the CDR3 is TGTGCCAGCACCCAGGATGTTGGTGAGCAGTTCTTC.

The chain joins TRBV28 to TRBJ1-1, with D unclear. Germline V gives CDR1 MDHEN, CDR2 SYDVKM. The CDR3 totals 14 residues. V was clipped by 1 base and J by 8 bases, with 14 bases between them. For the CDR3, the DNA is TGTGCCAGCAGTTTATTGGGTGTTTTCAGCGAAGCTTTCTTT. It is translated as CASSLLGVFSEAFF.

The chain couples TRBV7-5 to TRBJ2-1. TRBV7-5 has pseudogene status. The length of the CDR3 is 9 residues. The CDR3 spells CAGVNEQFF. The CDR3 region has the DNA TGTGCCGGCGTAAATGAGCAGTTCTTC.

The CDR3 region is CASSRQGARRDTQYF. The CDR3 DNA sequence: TGTGCCAGCAGTAGACAGGGGGCGCGTAGAGATACGCAGTATTTT. V and J are TRBV6-5 and TRBJ2-3, with 10 bases identical to TRBD1. After removal of 5 bases from V and 5 bases from J, the junction contained 7 bases not matched to a gene. In germline, CDR1 is MNHEY, CDR2 SVGAGI. CDR3 length: 15 amino acids.

V gene TRBV5-5 combines with J gene TRBJ1-3, with 12 bases aligning to TRBD1. V dropped 3 bases and J dropped 6; count of bases not matched to a gene: 13. CDR1 is SGHKS and CDR2 is YYEKEE in the germline V gene (reference sequence). This CDR3 spans 18 amino acids. The CDR3 protein is CASSSGQGAWGNLNTIYF. The CDR3 nucleotides read TGTGCCAGCAGCTCGGGACAGGGGGCTTGGGGAAATTTAAACACCATATATTTT.

This chain uses TRBV6-5 with TRBJ1-1, with TRBD1 matching 7 bases. The junction had 14 bases not matched to a gene; V was cut back by 8 bases and J by 8 bases. The CDR3 has 14 amino acids. CDR1 MNHEY and CDR2 SVGAGI come from the germline V gene. The CDR3 spells CASELTGRHGEAFF. The CDR3 region has the DNA TGTGCCAGCGAATTGACAGGGAGGCACGGGGAAGCTTTCTTT.

This clone was counted once. This chain connects TRBV4-1 to TRBJ2-3, with D possibly matching TRBD1 (5 bases). Germline assignment: CDR1 MGHRA and CDR2 YSYEKL. This CDR3 has 17 amino acids. The V end lost 2 bases, the J end lost 1 base, and 16 bases lay between the germline ends. As DNA, the CDR3 is TGCGCCAGCAGCCAAACTTCGACAGCCAGGCGCACAGATACGCAGTATTTT. Its translation is CASSQTSTARRTDTQYF.

V and J are TRBV5-5 and TRBJ1-4; D is perhaps TRBD1 (6 bases). The V and J ends lost 2 bases and 2 bases respectively, with 10 bases between them. The CDR3 extends over 15 amino acids. The germline CDR1 and CDR2 sequences are SGHKS and YYEKEE (reference sequence). The CDR3 sequence is CASSFLGHTNEKLFF. The CDR3 nucleotides are TGTGCCAGCAGCTTTTTGGGACATACTAATGAAAAACTGTTTTTT.

CDR3 protein: CASSAPGTGGHEQYF. The CDR3, as DNA: TGTGCCAGCAGCGCACCCGGGACAGGGGGGCACGAGCAGTACTTC. This sequence joins TRBV7-5 and TRBJ2-7; the table's D gene call, TRBD1, was not cross checked with the DNA. TRBV7-5 is a documented pseudogene. The CDR3 extends over 15 amino acids.

This rearrangement joins TRBV25-1 to TRBJ2-1, with 8 bases identical to TRBD1. Germline V gives CDR1 MGHDK, CDR2 SYGVNS. Unmatched junction bases numbered 6, after V lost 4 bases and J lost 7 bases. There are 14 residues in the CDR3. CDR3 in DNA: TGTGCCAGCAGTGGACAGGGGTTACGGAATGAGCAGTTCTTC. It is translated as CASSGQGLRNEQFF.

In nucleotides, the CDR3 is TGTGCCAGCAGGCTACCGGGACAGGGGGCGAGGAATGAGCAGTTCTTC. Its protein product is CASRLPGQGARNEQFF. The chain recombines TRBV28 with TRBJ2-1; 12 bases fit TRBD1. V dropped 6 bases and J dropped 7; count of bases not matched to a gene: 10. Germline CDR1 and CDR2: MDHEN and SYDVKM. The CDR3 spans 16 residues.

The chain links TRBV6-5 to TRBJ2-2, with D possibly being TRBD2 (6 bases). The CDR3 loop spans 15 amino acids. Germline loops: CDR1 MNHEY, CDR2 SVGAGI. Trimming removed 0 bases at V and 3 bases at J, with 8 bases between. For the CDR3, the DNA is TGTGCCAGCAGTTACTCGCCGGGGGACACCGGGGAGCTGTTTTTT. It specifies CASSYSPGDTGELFF.

This clone was counted between two and nine times. The V and J genes are TRBV28 and TRBJ1-2, with TRBD1 matching 9 bases. CDR3 length equals 13 residues. Germline V lookup: CDR1 MDHEN, CDR2 SYDVKM. The J segment lost 6 bases and the V segment lost 6 bases, leaving 5 bases of the junction unmatched. CDR3 DNA: TGTGCCAGCAGAACAGGGGGCGCAGATGGCTACACCTTC. The encoded protein is CASRTGGADGYTF.

This clone was seen once. The chain uses TRBV11-2 and TRBJ2-1, with D tentatively TRBD2 (6 bases). V gave up 5 bases and J gave up 4 bases, with 15 bases separating them. CDR1 and CDR2 (germline): SGHAT, FQNNGV. The CDR3 consists of 15 residues. CDR3 loop: CASSTTSGPYNEQFF. CDR3 nucleotide sequence: TGTGCCAGCAGCACTACGAGCGGGCCGTACAATGAGCAGTTCTTC.

V gene TRBV9 combines with J gene TRBJ1-4, with D possibly being TRBD1 (6 bases). Germline values: CDR1 SGDLS, CDR2 YYNGEE. V dropped 4 bases and J dropped 4 bases, with 14 bases sitting between them. This CDR3 is 15 amino acids long. The CDR3: CASSTTTGLNEKLFF. CDR3 nucleotides: TGTGCCAGCAGCACTACGACAGGCCTTAATGAAAAACTGTTTTTT.

This clone was observed a single time. The chain carries TRBV5-3 and TRBJ2-4; 8 bases align to TRBD1. TRBV5-3 is recorded as an ORF, its role being uncertain. The J segment lost 0 bases and the V segment lost 4 bases, leaving 6 bases of the junction unmatched. The CDR3 has 16 residues. The CDR3 loop reads CARSPGQGRAKNIQYF. In DNA form, the CDR3 reads TGTGCCAGAAGCCCCGGACAGGGCAGAGCCAAAAACATTCAGTACTTC.

The chain employs TRBV19 and TRBJ1-1; D remains ambiguous. The V gene's germline CDR1 is LNHDA and CDR2 SQIVND (reference sequence). This CDR3 comprises 15 residues. V lost 7 bases to trimming and J lost 11 bases, with 26 bases between them. The CDR3 here is CASKETGPGRTGAFF. The CDR3 DNA reads as TGTGCCAGTAAGGAAACGGGCCCGGGCCGTACCGGGGCTTTCTTT.

This rearrangement joins TRBV18 to TRBJ1-2; perhaps TRBD1 as D (5 bases). The V end lost 2 bases, the J end lost 5 bases, and 12 bases lay between the germline ends. The CDR3 contains 14 residues. Germline V CDR1 and CDR2: KGHSH, LQKENI. The CDR3 DNA sequence: TGTGCCAGCTCACCAATGCAGCAGGGATATGGCTACACCTTC. It translates to CASSPMQQGYGYTF.

The rearrangement links TRBV5-1 to TRBJ2-2, with D perhaps TRBD2 (5 bases). Germline assignment: CDR1 SGHRS and CDR2 YFSETQ. Trimming cost V 4 bases and J 4 bases, with 17 bases left between them. This CDR3 has 16 residues. CDR3 DNA sequence: TGCGCCAGCAGCCAGAGCGGCATCCTTGGCACCGGGGAGCTGTTTTTT. This encodes CASSQSGILGTGELFF. The full variable domain, its missing parts supplied by reference TRBV5-1 and TRBJ2-2, is KAGVTQTPRYLIKTRGQQVTLSCSPISGHRSVSWYQQTPGQGLQFLFEYFSETQRNKGNFPGRFSGRQFSNSRSEMNVSTLELGDSALYLCASSQSGILGTGELFFGEGSRLTVL.

This chain links TRBV4-2 with TRBJ2-7; TRBD2 is a possible D gene (6 bases). V was cut by 5 bases and J by 8 bases, with 22 bases left in between. Germline values: CDR1 LGHNA, CDR2 YNFKEQ. This CDR3 has 15 residues. Here the CDR3 DNA reads TGTGCCAGCAGCTCAGGAGCCGGGACTGCGTCCAAGCAGTACTTC. Its translation is CASSSGAGTASKQYF.

This clone was seen more than once but under ten times. This chain connects TRBV20-1 to TRBJ2-5; D unclear. V shed 6 bases and J shed 5 bases, with 10 bases lying between them. Germline V gene lookup returns CDR1 DFQATT and CDR2 SNEGSKA (reference sequence). CDR3 size: 11 residues. CDR3 sequence: CSAGLGETQYF. The CDR3 DNA is TGCAGTGCCGGGTTGGGGGAGACCCAGTACTTC.

The rearrangement joins TRBV28 to TRBJ2-7; unclear D gene. This CDR3 contains 14 residues. Germline lookup yields CDR1 MDHEN and CDR2 SYDVKM. The V end was cut by 5 bases, the J end by 0 bases, with 11 bases between. CDR3 DNA sequence: TGTGCCAGCAGTCGCCCCCCTTACTCCTACGAGCAGTACTTC. It translates to CASSRPPYSYEQYF.

The chain couples TRBV28 to TRBJ1-5; D may be TRBD1 (5 bases). Germline CDR1 reads MDHEN; CDR2 reads SYDVKM. V dropped 7 bases and J dropped 2 bases, with 18 bases sitting between them. This CDR3 has 16 residues. In nucleotides, the CDR3 is TGTGCCAGCATCGGCCCGCCCTGGGGGGGCAATCAGCCCCAGCATTTT. Translating gives CASIGPPWGGNQPQHF.

J is TRBJ1-3 and V is TRBV18, with D hard to call. CDR1 KGHSH and CDR2 LQKENI come from the germline V gene. Trimming took off 2 bases at V and 4 bases at J, with 9 bases between the two ends. The CDR3 consists of 14 residues. The CDR3 is CASSPKGYGNTIYF. The DNA of the CDR3 is TGTGCCAGCTCACCAAAAGGGTACGGAAACACCATATATTTT.

This chain connects TRBV6-5 to TRBJ1-3; weak D call: TRBD1 (6 bases). V was cut by 2 bases and J by 3 bases, with 14 bases left in between. The germline V gene has CDR1 MNHEY and CDR2 SVGAGI. The CDR3 loop spans 16 amino acids. The CDR3 here is CASSYPSTGDGNTIYF. Written as DNA, the CDR3 is TGTGCCAGCAGTTACCCTTCGACAGGTGATGGAAACACCATATATTTT.

The chain carries TRBV5-5 and TRBJ1-2; D is possibly TRBD1 (5 bases). CDR1 SGHKS and CDR2 YYEKEE come from the germline V gene (reference sequence). V dropped 2 bases and J dropped 7 bases, with 21 bases sitting between them. The CDR3 contains 16 residues. This CDR3 is CASSFLGARREIGYTF. DNA for the CDR3: TGTGCCAGCAGCTTTTTAGGGGCCCGCCGAGAGATTGGCTACACCTTC.

The J gene is TRBJ2-2, the V gene TRBV5-1, with D possibly matching TRBD1 (5 bases). The CDR3 totals 13 residues. Per the germline V gene, CDR1 is SGHRS and CDR2 is YFSETQ. Trimming pared 0 bases from V and 5 bases from J, leaving 5 bases between. CDR3 DNA sequence: TGCGCCAGCAGCTTGGGACAGACCGGGGAGCTGTTTTTT. Protein sequence: CASSLGQTGELFF.